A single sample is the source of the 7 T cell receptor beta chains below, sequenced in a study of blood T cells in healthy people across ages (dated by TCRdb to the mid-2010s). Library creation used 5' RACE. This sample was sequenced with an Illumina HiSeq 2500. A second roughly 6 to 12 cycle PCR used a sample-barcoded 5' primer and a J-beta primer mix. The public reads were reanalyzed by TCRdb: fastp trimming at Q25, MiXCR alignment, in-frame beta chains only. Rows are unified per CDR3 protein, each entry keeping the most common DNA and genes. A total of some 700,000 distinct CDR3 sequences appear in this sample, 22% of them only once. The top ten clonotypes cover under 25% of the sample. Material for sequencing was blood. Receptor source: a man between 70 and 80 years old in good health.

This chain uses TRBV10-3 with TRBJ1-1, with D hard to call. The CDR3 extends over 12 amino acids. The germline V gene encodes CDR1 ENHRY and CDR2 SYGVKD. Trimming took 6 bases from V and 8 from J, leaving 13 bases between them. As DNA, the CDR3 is TGTGCCATCAGCTCGGACTCCGTGGAAGCTTTCTTT. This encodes CAISSDSVEAFF.

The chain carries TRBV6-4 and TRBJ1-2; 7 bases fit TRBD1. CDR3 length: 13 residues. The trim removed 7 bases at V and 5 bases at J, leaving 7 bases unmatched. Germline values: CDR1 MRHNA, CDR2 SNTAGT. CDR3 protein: CASNLTGPYGYTF. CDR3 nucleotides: TGTGCCAGCAATTTGACAGGGCCTTATGGCTACACCTTC.

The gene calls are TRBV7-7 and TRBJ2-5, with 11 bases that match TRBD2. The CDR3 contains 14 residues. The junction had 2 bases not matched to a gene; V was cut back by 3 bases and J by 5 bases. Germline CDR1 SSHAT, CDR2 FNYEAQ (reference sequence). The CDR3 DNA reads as TGTGCCAGCAGCTTGGGACTAGCGGTGGAGACCCAGTACTTC. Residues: CASSLGLAVETQYF.

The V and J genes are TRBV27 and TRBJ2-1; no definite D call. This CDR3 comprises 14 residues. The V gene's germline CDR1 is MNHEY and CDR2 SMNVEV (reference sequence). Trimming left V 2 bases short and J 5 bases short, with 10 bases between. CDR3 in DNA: TGTGCCAGCAGTTTACGGCTACTAAACAATGAGCAGTTCTTC. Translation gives CASSLRLLNNEQFF.

As DNA, the CDR3 is TGTGCCAGCAGCACAGGGTTCTCTGGGGCCAACGTCCTGACTTTC. This gives the protein CASSTGFSGANVLTF. The chain has TRBV9 and TRBJ2-6, with a weak D call TRBD1 (6 bases). Germline CDR1 is SGDLS and CDR2 is YYNGEE. V lost 4 bases, J lost 0 bases, and 8 bases lay in between. The CDR3 sequence is 15 residues long.

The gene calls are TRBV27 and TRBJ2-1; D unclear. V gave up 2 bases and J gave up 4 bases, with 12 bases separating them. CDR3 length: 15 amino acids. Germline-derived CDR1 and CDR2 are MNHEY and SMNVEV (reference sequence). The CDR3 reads CASSLRMTPYNEQFF. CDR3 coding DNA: TGTGCCAGCAGTTTAAGGATGACACCTTACAATGAGCAGTTCTTC.

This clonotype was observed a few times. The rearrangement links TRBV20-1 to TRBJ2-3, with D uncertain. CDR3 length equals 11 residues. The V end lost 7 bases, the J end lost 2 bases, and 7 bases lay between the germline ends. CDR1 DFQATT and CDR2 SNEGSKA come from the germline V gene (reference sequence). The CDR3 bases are TGCAGTGGGTCAATCACAGATACGCAGTATTTT. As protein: CSGSITDTQYF.